The entry below describes one TCR beta chain. V trimming: 7 bases; J trimming: 3 bases; junction bases outside the gene matches: 10. The CDR3 spans 17 residues. The germline gives CDR1 MNHEY, CDR2 SMNVEV (reference sequence). This record belongs to a study of sequential checkpoint blockade in melanoma. Study context: Arm A got nivolumab then ipilimumab; arm B the reverse, 1:1. Maintenance nivolumab came after either treatment sequence.

Clones were sequenced by immunoSEQ multiplex PCR, and TCRdb holds only the in-frame ones, with some missing. Here the sample spans fewer than 40,000 clones, over 75% being singletons. Noted treatment: randomized to nivolumab then ipilimumab (arm A) or the reverse (arm B). No patient had prior DNA-damaging chemotherapy. Live CD3+CD8+ CD19− CD56− cells were sorted from PBMCs. The genes are TRBV27 and TRBJ2-3; 13 bases agree with TRBD2. The clonotype comes from a human donor with melanoma. The material was CD8+ T cells sorted from blood (inferred from file names), obtained from a patient given nivolumab and ipilimumab in sequence. CDR3 sequence (DNA): TGTGCCAGCAATCCCATACTAGCGGGAGGGCCTACAGATACGCAGTATTTT. Protein: CASNPILAGGPTDTQYF.